The source of this T cell receptor (beta chain) is a study of blood T cell repertoires in COVID-19. Study-wide background: Samples taken during acute and convalescent COVID-19 were collected in the United States, Italy and Spain. Sources were T cells, B-cell-depleted T cells, or PBMCs; the material itself was cDNA or gDNA.

Sequencing was performed with immunoSEQ multiplex PCR; in TCRdb, only in-frame clones are kept and a portion is missing. The sample includes about 240,000 clones, roughly 91% of them seen just once. Donors were grouped by their self-reported clinical history. This TCR came from a woman aged 25 to 39 who had recovered from COVID-19. The sample comprised PBMCs or T cells enriched from blood (not recorded which).

The CDR3 DNA reads TGTGCCAGCAGCGTAGATGTCAGGGGGTCCGGCACTGAAGCTTTCTTT. Translated, it gives CASSVDVRGSGTEAFF. The rearrangement uses TRBV9 and TRBJ1-1, with TRBD1 matching 7 bases. Losses at the gene ends were 0 bases for V and 4 bases for J; bases not matched to a gene: 9. The CDR3 consists of 16 residues. CDR1 SGDLS and CDR2 YYNGEE come from the germline V gene. The whole variable domain, filled in from reference TRBV9 and TRBJ1-1, reads DSGVTQTPKHLITATGQRVTLRCSPRSGDLSVYWYQQSLDQGLQFLIQYYNGEERAKGNILERFSAQQFPDLHSELNLSSLELGDSALYFCASSVDVRGSGTEAFFGQGTRLTVV.